This T cell receptor (beta chain) was sequenced for a study of T-cell reconstitution after alpha-beta-depleted transplantation in children. Unique molecular identifiers were built into the TCRbeta library. MiXCR, run by TCRdb on the PCR reads, gives a single entry per CDR3 protein. Of around 94,000 distinct CDR3 sequences listed, approximately 6% were seen once; the top ten hold roughly 5.5%. CDR1 and CDR2 (germline): KGHDR, SFDVKD. CDR3 length: 14 amino acids. V gave up 1 base and J gave up 8 bases, with 13 bases separating them. Ten or more counts support this clonotype. This material consisted of PBMCs, mostly from graft donor cells, taken 60 days after TCRalphabeta/CD19-depleted stem cell transplant. The sequence came from a female patient aged 2-9 years who had a stem cell transplant for Fanconi anemia, so the T cells may come from the graft donor. The rearrangement links TRBV24-1 to TRBJ2-5; D perhaps matches TRBD2 (5 bases). The CDR3 spells CATSDLASTGTQYF. CDR3 sequence (DNA): TGTGCCACCAGTGATTTAGCGAGTACGGGAACCCAGTACTTC.